Detailed here is one TCR beta chain. The method was immunoSEQ multiplex PCR; TCRdb's version includes in-frame clones alone and lacks a portion of them. Of over 60,000 clones in the sample, over 75% were seen once. The data stem from a study of blood T cell repertoires in COVID-19. The sequencing sample was made of peripheral blood. The TCR was taken from a man between 65 and 85 years old with active or convalescent COVID-19.

CDR3 region: CASSPRQQGSGNTIYF. The CDR3 DNA reads TGTGCCAGCTCACCACGTCAACAGGGTTCTGGAAACACCATATATTTT. V gene TRBV18 combines with J gene TRBJ1-3; possibly TRBD1 for D (6 bases). The CDR3 extends over 16 amino acids. V lost 1 base to trimming and J lost 1 base, with 11 bases between them. The V gene's germline CDR1 is KGHSH and CDR2 LQKENI.